The 2 T cell receptor beta chains below all came from one sample that was sequenced in a study of CD8 T cells in Susac syndrome (dated by TCRdb to 2018 to 2020). Library generation was performed with the immunoSEQ multiplex PCR assay. RNA was extracted with the RNeasy kit and roughly 0.5 to 1 ug was reverse transcribed using random hexamers. The public reads were reprocessed in TCRdb via fastp at Q25 and MiXCR, keeping in-frame beta chains. Merged by CDR3 protein, the rows form single entries marked with the most common genes and DNA. The sample table contains 170,000 or so distinct CDR3 sequences; only one count was recorded for approximately 94% of them. Around 0.11% of the sample is held by the ten biggest clonotypes. Sequenced input: CD4+ T cells from PBMCs. The source of these receptors is a human donor with Susac syndrome.

The chain carries TRBV4-2 and TRBJ1-6; 9 bases match TRBD1. V lost 4 bases to trimming and J lost 9 bases; unmatched junction nucleotides: 4. The CDR3 loop spans 14 amino acids. Germline CDR1 reads LGHNA; CDR2 reads YNFKEQ. For the CDR3, the DNA is TGTGCCAGCAGCCGGGACAGGGAGGGTTCACCCCTCCACTTT. This gives the protein CASSRDREGSPLHF.

This chain connects TRBV7-2 to TRBJ1-1; TRBD1 aligns across 9 bases. This CDR3 has 16 residues. Losses at the gene ends were 4 bases for V and 2 bases for J; bases not matched to a gene: 8. Germline V gene data show CDR1 as SGHTA and CDR2 as FQGNSA. In DNA form, the CDR3 reads TGTGCCAGCAGCTCAATCGGGACAGGGTATAACACTGAAGCTTTCTTT. It yields the protein CASSSIGTGYNTEAFF.